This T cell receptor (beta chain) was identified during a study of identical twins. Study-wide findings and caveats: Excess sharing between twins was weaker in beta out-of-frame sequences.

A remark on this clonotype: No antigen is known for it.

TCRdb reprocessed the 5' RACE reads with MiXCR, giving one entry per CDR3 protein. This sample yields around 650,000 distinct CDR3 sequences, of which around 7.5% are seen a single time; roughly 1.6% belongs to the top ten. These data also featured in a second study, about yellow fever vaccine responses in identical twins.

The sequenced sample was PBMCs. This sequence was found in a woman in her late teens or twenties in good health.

For the CDR3, the DNA is TGTGCCACCAGCAGTCTCGGACAGGGGGCGAGTAATGAGCAGTTCTTC. The encoded protein is CATSSLGQGASNEQFF. This chain links TRBV15 with TRBJ2-1; 11 bases map to TRBD1. The CDR3 has 16 residues. With V trimmed by 3 bases and J by 7 bases, 8 bases remained unmatched. CDR1 is LNHNV and CDR2 is YYDKDF in the germline V gene (reference sequence).